The T cell receptor (beta chain) described here comes from a study of blood T cell repertoires in COVID-19. Study information: T cells, B-cell-depleted T cells, or PBMCs supplied cDNA or gDNA.

Seattle-derived patients entered the study during active infection and were followed longitudinally. This clone was detected only once. J was trimmed by 6 bases and V by 3 bases; bases with no gene match: 4. CDR3 length: 15 amino acids. Germline V gene lookup returns CDR1 KGHSH and CDR2 LQKENI. The authors' processing: Amplification of reference gene primers provided the estimated nucleated cell counts. This table comes from immunoSEQ multiplex PCR, and its TCRdb copy is limited to in-frame clones, with some not included. The V and J calls and clone size were taken over from that table, and D and trimming were inferred from the DNA. The repertoire holds approximately 350,000 clones, with roughly 86% as singletons.

The chain carries TRBV18 and TRBJ1-5; 11 bases align to TRBD1. The TCR originated in a woman aged 65 to 85 with COVID-19, enrolled during active disease. The sample taken for sequencing was peripheral blood. The CDR3 loop reads CASSPGTGGLQPQHF. DNA for the CDR3: TGTGCCAGCTCACCCGGGACAGGGGGTCTTCAGCCCCAGCATTTT.